Sequencing of this T cell receptor (beta chain) was carried out in a study of blood T cell repertoires in COVID-19. Study-level background: Sources were T cells, B-cell-depleted T cells, or PBMCs; the material itself was cDNA or gDNA.

Cohort assignment relied on participant-reported clinical history. Measured with immunoSEQ multiplex PCR; TCRdb has only the in-frame clones, and not every one. The sample records about 250,000 clones, approximately 85% being singletons. The germline gives CDR1 SGHAT, CDR2 FQNNGV. Trimming took off 3 bases at V and 6 bases at J, with 10 bases between the two ends. The CDR3 totals 13 residues. The clonotype originates from a woman aged 45-65 years with acute COVID-19. Sequenced material: PBMCs or T cells enriched from blood (not recorded which). V gene TRBV11-2 combines with J gene TRBJ2-3; perhaps TRBD2 as D (5 bases). The CDR3 is CASSFTRPDTQYF. The CDR3, as DNA: TGTGCCAGCAGCTTCACTAGGCCCGATACGCAGTATTTT.